The clone carrying this T cell receptor beta chain has a count of ten or more. Its antigen is unknown. This sample is part of a study of Graves' ophthalmopathy and Graves' hyperthyroidism. Across the study: No treatment had been given when peripheral blood was collected at initial diagnosis. Study-level points and caveats: Blood contained most expanded thyroid clonotypes exceeding 0.001 frequency. Progression of ophthalmopathy was predicted by the model with less than 71% sensitivity and approximately 72% specificity.

Transcripts of RNA were the source for amplifying TCR beta CDR3 regions. Second-round multiplex PCR followed a first-round RT-PCR using HTBI primers. TCRdb reprocessed the multiplex PCR reads with MiXCR, giving one entry per CDR3 protein. The repertoire holds about 380,000 distinct CDR3 sequences, with over 15% as singletons. This clonotype was obtained from a woman under 30 with stable Graves' hyperthyroidism. Sequenced sample: peripheral blood.

CDR3: CASSTSQGDNSPLHF. The CDR3 coding sequence is TGTGCCAGCAGCACCTCACAGGGTGACAATTCACCCCTCCACTTT. V is TRBV9 and J is TRBJ1-6, with a weak D call TRBD1 (6 bases). Trimming took off 4 bases at V and 7 bases at J, with 15 bases between the two ends. The CDR3 totals 15 residues. The germline CDR1 and CDR2 sequences are SGDLS and YYNGEE. Filled out from reference TRBV9 and TRBJ1-6, the complete variable domain reads DSGVTQTPKHLITATGQRVTLRCSPRSGDLSVYWYQQSLDQGLQFLIQYYNGEERAKGNILERFSAQQFPDLHSELNLSSLELGDSALYFCASSTSQGDNSPLHFGNGTRLTVT.